The entry that follows covers one T cell receptor (beta chain) sequence. These data originate in a study of cytomegalovirus exposure and HLA in healthy donors. Looked up from germline, CDR1 is MNHEY and CDR2 is SMNVEV (reference sequence). This CDR3 comprises 15 residues. Losses at the gene ends were 3 bases for V and 8 bases for J; bases not matched to a gene: 5. The study ran its PCR with 60 Vbeta and 13 Jbeta primers. Sequencing was performed with immunoSEQ multiplex PCR; in TCRdb, only in-frame clones are kept and a portion is missing. The sample carries 150,000 to 200,000 clones, 84% recorded once. These donors, healthy bone marrow donors, were studied.

The V gene is TRBV27, the J gene TRBJ1-4, with 11 bases that match TRBD1. The receptor comes from a man aged 18 to 29 in good health and CMV-seronegative. Sample: PBMCs. CDR3 protein: CASSLGGTGGEKLFF. The CDR3 nucleotides read TGTGCCAGCAGTTTGGGGGGGACAGGGGGGGAAAAACTGTTTTTT.